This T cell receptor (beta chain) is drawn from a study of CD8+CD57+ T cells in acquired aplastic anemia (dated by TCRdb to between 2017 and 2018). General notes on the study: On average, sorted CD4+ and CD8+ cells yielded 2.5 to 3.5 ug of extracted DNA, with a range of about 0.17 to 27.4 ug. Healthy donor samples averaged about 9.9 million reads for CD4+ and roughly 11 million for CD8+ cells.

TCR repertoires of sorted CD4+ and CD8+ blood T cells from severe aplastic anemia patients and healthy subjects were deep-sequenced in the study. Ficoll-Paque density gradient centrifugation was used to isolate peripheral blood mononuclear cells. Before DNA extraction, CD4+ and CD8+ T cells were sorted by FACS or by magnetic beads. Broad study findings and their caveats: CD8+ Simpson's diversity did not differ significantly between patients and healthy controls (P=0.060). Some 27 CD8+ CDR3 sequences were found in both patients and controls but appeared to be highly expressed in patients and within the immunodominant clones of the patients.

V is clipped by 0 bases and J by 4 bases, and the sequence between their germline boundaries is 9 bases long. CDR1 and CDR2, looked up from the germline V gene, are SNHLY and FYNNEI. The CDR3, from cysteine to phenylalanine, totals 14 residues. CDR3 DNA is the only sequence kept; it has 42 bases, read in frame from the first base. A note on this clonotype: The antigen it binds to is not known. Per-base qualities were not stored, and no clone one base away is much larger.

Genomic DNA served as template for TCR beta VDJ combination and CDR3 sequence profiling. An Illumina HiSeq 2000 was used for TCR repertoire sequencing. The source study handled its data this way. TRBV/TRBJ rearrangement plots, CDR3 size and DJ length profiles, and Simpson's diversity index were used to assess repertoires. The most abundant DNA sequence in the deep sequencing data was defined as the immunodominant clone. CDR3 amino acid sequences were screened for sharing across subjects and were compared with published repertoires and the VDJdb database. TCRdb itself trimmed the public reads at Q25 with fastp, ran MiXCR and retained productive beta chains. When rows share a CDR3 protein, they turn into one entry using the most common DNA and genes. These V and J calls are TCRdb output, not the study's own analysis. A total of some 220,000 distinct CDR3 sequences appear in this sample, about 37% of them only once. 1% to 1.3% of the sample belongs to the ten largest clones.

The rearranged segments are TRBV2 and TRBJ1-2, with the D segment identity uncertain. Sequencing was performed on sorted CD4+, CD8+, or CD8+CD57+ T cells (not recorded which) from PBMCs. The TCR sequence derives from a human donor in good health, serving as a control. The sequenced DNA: TGTGCCAGCAGTGAAGCGTCGGGCAGCTATGGCTACACCTTC. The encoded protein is CASSEASGSYGYTF.